This TCR beta chain was obtained from a study of identical twins. The germline gives CDR1 MNHNS, CDR2 SASEGT. The CDR3 sequence is 14 residues long. Trimming stripped 5 bases from V and 9 bases from J, with 19 bases between. TCRdb called the 5' RACE reads again in MiXCR, with one record for every CDR3 protein. This repertoire shows 700,000 to 950,000 distinct CDR3 sequences, 9% to 15% found once; its top ten account for around 1.6%. This clonotype came up a few times. A further study also used this sample, focusing on yellow fever vaccine responses in identical twins. That source adds: Twins reportedly mounted vaccine T cell responses that seemed partly convergent, partly personalized.

The source of this sequence is a woman aged 18-30 years in good health. The sequenced material came from PBMCs. The chain combines TRBV6-1 with TRBJ2-5, with D perhaps assigned TRBD1 or TRBD2 (6 bases each). The CDR3 DNA follows: TGTGCCAGCAGTCAAAGCCCGGGGGCATCGGCCCAGTACTTC. Amino acids: CASSQSPGASAQYF.